This record looks at one TCR beta chain sequence and its context. Antigen: not known. CDR3 length equals 15 residues. The V gene's germline CDR1 is MNHNS and CDR2 SASEGT. Trimming removed 3 bases from V and 2 bases from J, with 12 bases in between. This record comes from a study of a mutant IDH1 vaccine in newly diagnosed glioma. Study-level background: The treated population exhibited a male proportion of about 60%, a female proportion of around 40%, and a mean age of approximately 41 years.

The time point denotes: baseline, week 1 (first vaccination visit). The sample's treatment: pre-vaccination baseline after standard-of-care therapy. Diagnosis in the donors showed new WHO grade 3 or 4 astrocytomas that were IDH1-mutant and ATRX-lost. Study results and limitations: Vaccine-induced immune responses were detected in 85% to 95% of patients. Top peripheral T cell clonotype shifts appeared unrelated to pseudoprogression.

TCRdb keeps only in-frame clones here, not all; method: immunoSEQ multiplex PCR. The sample contains about 51,000 clones, 65% to 80% of which appear only once. V is TRBV6-1 and J is TRBJ2-3, with D unresolved. The material sequenced was PBMCs, taken from a glioma patient treated with radiotherapy, temozolomide or both. The sequence was obtained from a woman aged 35 to 49 with glioma. DNA for the CDR3: TGTGCCAGCAGTGAGGCAGCAGGTTTCACAGATACGCAGTATTTT. The encoded protein is CASSEAAGFTDTQYF.